This entry lists 25 T cell receptor beta chains sequenced from one sample in a study of response to subunit inactivated influenza vaccine. TCRdb used MiXCR to reprocess the RT-PCR reads, holding one entry per CDR3 protein. This sample carries under 550,000 distinct CDR3 sequences, approximately 7.6% of them seen once, and the ten largest clones take roughly 13%. Sequencing was performed on PBMCs from blood, taken about 24 months after vaccination. Every receptor here comes from a man aged 50 to 69 who received an inactivated influenza vaccine.

V is TRBV4-3 and J is TRBJ2-3, with 10 bases lining up with TRBD2. CDR3 length: 15 residues. The germline V gene has CDR1 LGHNA and CDR2 YSLEER. Unmatched junction bases numbered 6, after V lost 4 bases and J lost 5 bases. CDR3 coding DNA: TGCGCCAGCAGCCGGGGGGCTAGCGGGAGAGATACGCAGTATTTT. As protein: CASSRGASGRDTQYF.

This clonotype came up a few times. V gene TRBV7-2 combines with J gene TRBJ2-1; D is undetermined. CDR3 size: 12 residues. The V end was cut by 7 bases, the J end by 3 bases, with 7 bases between. Germline V CDR1 and CDR2: SGHTA, FQGNSA. The DNA of the CDR3 is TGTGCCAGCAAGGGCCTCTACAATGAGCAGTTCTTC. Encoded protein: CASKGLYNEQFF.

This chain links TRBV20-1 with TRBJ2-1; TRBD2 might be the D (6 bases). CDR3 length: 13 residues. V was shortened by 3 bases and J by 10 bases, with 16 bases between the two germline ends. Per the germline V gene, CDR1 is DFQATT and CDR2 is SNEGSKA (reference sequence). CDR3 DNA sequence: TGCAGTGCTAGGGGGACTGGGACGTGGGAGCAGTTCTTC. Translated: CSARGTGTWEQFF.

This clonotype was picked up many times. The chain joins TRBV7-3 to TRBJ1-1; possible D gene TRBD1, 5 bases. V was pared by 4 bases and J by 1 base, with 7 bases between. CDR1 and CDR2 (germline): SGHTA, FQGTGA. CDR3 length equals 13 residues. As DNA, the CDR3 is TGTGCCAGCAGCTGGGGGACGAACACTGAAGCTTTCTTT. It is translated as CASSWGTNTEAFF.

The rearrangement links TRBV4-3 to TRBJ2-1; TRBD2 is a possible D gene (5 bases). This CDR3 is built from 16 residues. Trimming took off 0 bases at V and 0 bases at J, with 9 bases between the two ends. Germline assignment: CDR1 LGHNA and CDR2 YSLEER. CDR3 residues: CASSQDPGFSYNEQFF. The CDR3, as DNA: TGCGCCAGCAGCCAAGATCCGGGGTTCTCCTACAATGAGCAGTTCTTC.

The table lists this clonotype with a few counts. The rearrangement links TRBV9 to TRBJ1-1, with unresolved D. This CDR3 has 15 residues. Trimming took 7 bases from V and 1 from J, leaving 17 bases between them. The germline V gene encodes CDR1 SGDLS and CDR2 YYNGEE. The CDR3 reads CASALGPAGNTEAFF. The CDR3 DNA reads TGTGCCAGCGCGTTAGGACCAGCCGGGAACACTGAAGCTTTCTTT.

This clonotype showed up many times. The rearrangement joins TRBV28 to TRBJ2-1; possibly TRBD1 for D (5 bases). V shed 6 bases and J shed 3 bases, with 15 bases lying between them. This CDR3 is built from 15 residues. Germline V gene lookup returns CDR1 MDHEN and CDR2 SYDVKM. The CDR3 sequence is CASSPTGVNYNEQFF. As DNA, the CDR3 is TGTGCCAGCAGCCCAACAGGCGTGAACTACAATGAGCAGTTCTTC.

V gene TRBV30 combines with J gene TRBJ2-3, with 7 bases identical to TRBD2. J gave up 4 bases and V 4 bases, and 2 bases lay outside the gene matches. Germline V gene data show CDR1 as GTSNPN and CDR2 as SVGIG (reference sequence). The CDR3 totals 12 residues. CDR3 amino acids: CAWTGGADTQYF. The CDR3 bases are TGTGCCTGGACTGGGGGGGCAGATACGCAGTATTTT.

The gene calls are TRBV20-1 and TRBJ1-2; 7 bases line up with TRBD1. Trimming cost V 5 bases and J 2 bases; bases outside gene matches: 8. Germline CDR1 reads DFQATT; CDR2 reads SNEGSKA (reference sequence). This CDR3 region has 14 residues. The CDR3 sequence: CSASREGANYGYTF. For the CDR3, the DNA is TGCAGTGCTTCCAGGGAGGGGGCGAACTATGGCTACACCTTC.

The J gene is TRBJ1-2, the V gene TRBV20-1; unclear D gene. Per germline, CDR1 DFQATT and CDR2 SNEGSKA (reference sequence). CDR3 length: 14 amino acids. The V and J ends lost 1 base and 5 bases respectively, with 14 bases between them. The CDR3 protein is CSARGGYPQYGYTF. The CDR3 bases are TGCAGTGCTAGAGGAGGCTACCCGCAGTATGGCTACACCTTC.

This clonotype appeared many times. The gene calls are TRBV3-1 and TRBJ2-7, with 8 bases aligning to TRBD1. The CDR3 is made up of 15 amino acids. V was clipped by 1 base and J by 3 bases; unmatched bases: 5. Germline CDR1 and CDR2: LGHDT and YNNKEL (reference sequence). CDR3 in DNA: TGTGCCAGCAGCCAAGGCAGGGGGCATCGCTACGAGCAGTACTTC. Its translation is CASSQGRGHRYEQYF.

This clonotype has a handful of counts. The CDR3 spells CASSVYGTVSNQPQHF. The DNA for the CDR3 is TGTGCCAGCAGTGTTTACGGTACAGTTAGCAATCAGCCCCAGCATTTT. This sequence joins TRBV6-1 and TRBJ1-5; no definite D call. V was cut by 4 bases and J by 0 bases, with 13 bases left in between. The CDR3 loop spans 16 amino acids. Germline V gene sequence: CDR1 MNHNS, CDR2 SASEGT.

This chain links TRBV4-1 with TRBJ1-2; no clear D gene. CDR3 length equals 17 residues. V was clipped by 2 bases and J by 0 bases, with 16 bases between them. CDR1 MGHRA and CDR2 YSYEKL come from the germline V gene. The CDR3 DNA follows: TGCGCCAGCAGCCAACCAATCCCACGGAAAGCTAACTATGGCTACACCTTC. This gives the protein CASSQPIPRKANYGYTF.

This clonotype was observed a handful of times. J is TRBJ1-1 and V is TRBV29-1, with 11 bases that match TRBD1. This CDR3 comprises 14 residues. Germline CDR1 reads SQVTM; CDR2 reads ANQGSEA. With 4 bases clipped from V and 4 bases from J, the junction kept 5 bases outside the gene matches. CDR3 residues: CSVARTGGRTEAFF. In DNA, the CDR3 is TGCAGCGTTGCCCGGACAGGGGGCCGCACTGAAGCTTTCTTT.

This clonotype was seen a few times. The V gene is TRBV6-1, the J gene TRBJ2-7; the D call may be TRBD1 or TRBD2 (7 bases each). Germline V gene sequence: CDR1 MNHNS, CDR2 SASEGT. The V end lost 6 bases, the J end lost 2 bases, and 20 bases lay between the germline ends. The CDR3 consists of 16 residues. The DNA of the CDR3 is TGTGCCAGCAGCCCACGGGGGAGGGGGCAAACCTACGAGCAGTACTTC. This gives the protein CASSPRGRGQTYEQYF.

This clonotype was observed a handful of times. The chain couples TRBV20-1 to TRBJ2-7, with 9 bases lining up with TRBD2. Germline values: CDR1 DFQATT, CDR2 SNEGSKA (reference sequence). The CDR3 sequence is 14 residues long. The trim removed 0 bases at V and 4 bases at J, leaving 4 bases unmatched. Written as DNA, the CDR3 is TGCAGTGCTAGAGAGACTAGCGGAAAGTACGAGCAGTACTTC. Residues: CSARETSGKYEQYF.

On this clonotype: The junction does not match germline at one end; this may be a read error. The chain is built from TRBV7-2 and TRBJ2-7; D possibly corresponds to TRBD2 (5 bases). Germline V gene data show CDR1 as SGHTA and CDR2 as FQGNSA. The length of the CDR3 is 10 residues. This chain's CDR3 is CASSARTLHF. CDR3 nucleotides: TGTGCCAGCAGCGCCCGGACTCTACACTTC.

This sequence joins TRBV10-2 and TRBJ2-7; TRBD2 aligns across 9 bases. With 4 bases clipped from V and 4 bases from J, the junction kept 5 bases outside the gene matches. CDR3 size: 14 residues. Germline V gives CDR1 WSHSY, CDR2 SAAADI. Here the CDR3 reads CASSGGRAGYEQYF. The CDR3 DNA is TGCGCCAGCAGTGGCGGGAGGGCCGGGTACGAGCAGTACTTC.

This sequence joins TRBV19 and TRBJ1-1, with 8 bases matching TRBD1. This CDR3 has 13 amino acids. Germline V gene sequence: CDR1 LNHDA, CDR2 SQIVND (reference sequence). Losses at the gene ends were 5 bases for V and 13 bases for J; bases not matched to a gene: 12. This CDR3 reads CASSPGTGRGLFF. In DNA form, the CDR3 reads TGTGCCAGTAGTCCCGGGACAGGACGGGGTCTTTTCTTT.

Written as DNA, the CDR3 is TGCAGTGCCTGGGGACAGGATTACTCTGGGGCCAACGTCCTGACTTTC. The encoded protein is CSAWGQDYSGANVLTF. The chain is built from TRBV20-1 and TRBJ2-6; 8 bases are a match to TRBD1. Germline CDR1 is DFQATT and CDR2 is SNEGSKA (reference sequence). The CDR3 runs to 16 residues. V trimming: 6 bases; J trimming: 0 bases; junction bases outside the gene matches: 7.

The chain uses TRBV7-2 and TRBJ2-7; 9 nucleotides agree with TRBD2. After removal of 5 bases from V and 5 bases from J, the junction contained 10 bases not matched to a gene. The V gene's germline CDR1 is SGHTA and CDR2 FQGNSA. CDR3 length equals 15 residues. This CDR3 reads CASSPSLAGLNEQYF. CDR3 bases: TGTGCCAGCAGCCCCAGCCTAGCGGGACTAAACGAGCAGTACTTC.

This rearrangement joins TRBV20-1 to TRBJ2-2, with D perhaps TRBD1 (5 bases). Per the germline V gene, CDR1 is DFQATT and CDR2 is SNEGSKA (reference sequence). V lost 0 bases to trimming and J lost 6 bases, with 14 bases between them. This CDR3 contains 15 residues. The CDR3 loop reads CSARDHQGKAGELFF. The DNA for the CDR3 is TGCAGTGCTAGAGATCATCAGGGAAAGGCCGGGGAGCTGTTTTTT.

This clonotype has at least ten counts. The rearrangement joins TRBV12-3 or TRBV12-4 to TRBJ2-7; the D gene is possibly TRBD2 (6 bases). V was clipped by 3 bases and J by 0 bases, with 15 bases between them. The CDR3 totals 16 residues. The CDR3 coding sequence is TGTGCCAGCAGTTTCGGGGACTCTCTAAGCTCCTACGAGCAGTACTTC. This translates into CASSFGDSLSSYEQYF.

This clonotype was recorded once. The rearrangement uses TRBV5-1 and TRBJ2-5; TRBD2 aligns across 13 bases. The J segment lost 2 bases and the V segment lost 4 bases, leaving 14 bases of the junction unmatched. The germline gives CDR1 SGHRS, CDR2 YFSETQ. The CDR3 extends over 19 amino acids. For the CDR3, the DNA is TGCGCCAGCAGCGGAACTAGCGGGAGGGCCCAGCGGTCTCAAGAGACCCAGTACTTC. Protein: CASSGTSGRAQRSQETQYF.

This clonotype was seen many times. This chain uses TRBV27 with TRBJ2-1; D is possibly TRBD2 (5 bases). The V gene's germline CDR1 is MNHEY and CDR2 SMNVEV (reference sequence). This CDR3 is built from 16 residues. V lost 5 bases to trimming and J lost 3 bases, with 17 bases between them. CDR3 sequence reads: CASSHRTYEGYNEQFF. The DNA of the CDR3 is TGTGCCAGCAGTCATCGGACTTACGAGGGCTACAATGAGCAGTTCTTC.